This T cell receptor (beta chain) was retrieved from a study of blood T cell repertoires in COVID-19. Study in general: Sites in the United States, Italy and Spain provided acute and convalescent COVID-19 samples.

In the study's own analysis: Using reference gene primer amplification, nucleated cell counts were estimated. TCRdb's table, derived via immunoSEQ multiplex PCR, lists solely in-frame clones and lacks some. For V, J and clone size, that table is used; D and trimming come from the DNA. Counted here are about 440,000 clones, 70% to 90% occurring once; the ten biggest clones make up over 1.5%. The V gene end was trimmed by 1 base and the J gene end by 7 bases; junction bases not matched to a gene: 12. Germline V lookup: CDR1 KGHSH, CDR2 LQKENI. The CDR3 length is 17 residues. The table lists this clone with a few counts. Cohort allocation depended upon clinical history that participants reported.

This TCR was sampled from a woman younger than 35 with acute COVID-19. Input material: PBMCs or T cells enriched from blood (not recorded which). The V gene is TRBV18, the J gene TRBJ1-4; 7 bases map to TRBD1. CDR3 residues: CASSPLTGQVGGEKLFF. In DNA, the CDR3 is TGTGCCAGCTCACCACTGACAGGACAGGTGGGGGGTGAAAAACTGTTTTTT.